The rows below give T cell receptor beta chains drawn from one sample of a study of cytomegalovirus exposure and HLA in healthy donors. Produced via immunoSEQ multiplex PCR; TCRdb's table is partial and in-frame only. Here the sample spans some 150,000 clones, around 80% being singletons. Sequencing used PBMCs. These receptors were taken from a man aged 35-49 years in good health and CMV-seronegative. CDR3s include the opening cysteine and the closing phenylalanine or tryptophan.

J | length | V | CDR3
TRBJ2-2 | 16 | TRBV14 | CASSLGVTSLTGELFF
TRBJ2-5 | 15 | TRBV2 | CASRGRLAGEETQYF
TRBJ2-7 | 15 | TRBV4-1 | CASSQDIPRVYEQYF
TRBJ2-1 | 15 | TRBV7-7 | CASSLGGSPYNEQFF
TRBJ2-7 | 14 | TRBV5-1 | CASSISGRGYEQYF
TRBJ2-2 | 18 | TRBV28 | CASSFGLAGGMNTGELFF
TRBJ1-1 | 13 | TRBV6-1 | CASGNRGFTEAFF
TRBJ1-3 | 21 | TRBV4-2 | CASSRRNDRTGIGGGGNTIYF
TRBJ2-1 | 17 | TRBV7-9 | CASSLRTSGRASHEQFF
TRBJ2-7 | 15 | TRBV5-1 | CASSFSGTSGSEQYF
TRBJ2-3 | 15 | TRBV7-8 | CASSLNKHPGNTQYF